These T cell receptor beta chains were read from a single sample in a study of blood T cells in healthy people across ages. Using its own MiXCR run on the 5' RACE reads, TCRdb lists one record per CDR3 protein. The table records about 970,000 distinct CDR3 sequences, about 53% of them present only once. Material: blood. The receptors derive from a woman aged 55-75 years in good health. Both conserved end residues are part of each CDR3. A D gene is named only where the DNA matches it firmly. A row's size may be missing; if present it is once, few, many or a size class.

NA	TRBV7-6	once	TRBJ2-3	TGTGCCAGCAGCTTACTGGGTTTAACAGATACGCAGTATTTT	CASSLLGLTDTQYF
NA	TRBV6-5	few	TRBJ2-3	TGTGCCAGCAGCCGCTCCTTGGGAGATACGCAGTATTTT	CASSRSLGDTQYF
TRBD1	TRBV5-1	few	TRBJ2-7	TGCGCCAGTAACGCCGGGACAGGGGAGTACGAGCAGTACTTC	CASNAGTGEYEQYF
NA	TRBV20-1	NA	TRBJ1-5	TGCAGTGCTAGATTTTCAGGGGTGAGAGGTCAGCCCCAGCATTTT	CSARFSGVRGQPQHF
NA	TRBV6-4	NA	TRBJ2-3	TGTGCCAGCAGTGATCAGGGCGGGACAGATACGCAGTATTTT	CASSDQGGTDTQYF
NA	TRBV20-1	few	TRBJ2-1	TGCAGTGCTCTCGGCAGGGGCAATGAGCAGTTCTTC	CSALGRGNEQFF
TRBD2	TRBV15	NA	TRBJ2-1	TGTGCCACCAGCTCCCGGACTAGCGGGTACAATGAGCAGTTCTTC	CATSSRTSGYNEQFF
TRBD2	TRBV3-1	NA	TRBJ2-1	TGTGCCAGCAGCGTCAGACGATCTAGCGGTTTCCCGCATGAGCAGTTCTTC	CASSVRRSSGFPHEQFF
NA	TRBV6-4	few	TRBJ2-3	TGTGCCAGCAGTGACTCGACGGTTTCTAGCACAGATACGCAGTATTTT	CASSDSTVSSTDTQYF
NA	TRBV4-1	NA	TRBJ2-5	TGCGCCAGCAGCCTTCGGCGGGGATCTAGAGCCCCGGGAGAGACCCAGTACTTC	CASSLRRGSRAPGETQYF
TRBD2	TRBV4-1	NA	TRBJ2-1	TGCGCCAGCAGCCGGACACCTACTAGCGGGGGTTACAATGAGCAGTTCTTC	CASSRTPTSGGYNEQFF
NA	TRBV2	medium-sized	TRBJ2-3	TGTGCCAGCAGTGACGGCACCACAGATACGCAGTATTTT	CASSDGTTDTQYF
NA	TRBV7-2	NA	TRBJ2-7	TGTGCCAGCAGCTCCCTCGGGAACCCCGGGGACGAGCAGTACTTC	CASSSLGNPGDEQYF
TRBD2	TRBV28	NA	TRBJ2-7	TGTGCCAGCAGTTTTAAGCCTAGCGGGAGCTACGAGCAGTACTTC	CASSFKPSGSYEQYF
TRBD2	TRBV28	NA	TRBJ2-5	TGTGCCAGCAGCCTTCTAGCGGGGGGCCTCCAAGAGACCCAGTACTTC	CASSLLAGGLQETQYF
NA	TRBV20-1	few	TRBJ2-1	TGCAGTGCTAGAGATTTTACGAGCCGATCCTACAATGAGCAGTTCTTC	CSARDFTSRSYNEQFF
NA	TRBV6-5	few	TRBJ2-5	TGTGCCAGCAGTAACCCCGGTCCCTCCCGGTCGGAGACCCAGTACTTC	CASSNPGPSRSETQYF
TRBD2	TRBV29-1	many	TRBJ2-5	TGCAGCGTCGGGGAAGGGACTAGCGGGAGCGTTCGAGAGACCCAGTACTTC	CSVGEGTSGSVRETQYF
NA	TRBV7-9	NA	TRBJ2-6	TGTGCCACCGAGGACTCTGGGGCCAACGTCCTGACTTTC	CATEDSGANVLTF
NA	TRBV12-3/TRBV12-4	NA	TRBJ2-5	TGTGCCAGCAGTTCCCCTTCGCCCCCCGAGACCCAGTACTTC	CASSSPSPPETQYF
NA	TRBV3-1	NA	TRBJ2-2	TGTGCCAGCACCCCCAATCCGGAGGTCACCGGGGAGCTGTTTTTT	CASTPNPEVTGELFF
TRBD2	TRBV6-6	few	TRBJ2-7	TGTGGCACACAGCGGGGTAGCGGGAGCGGCGAGCAGTACTTC	CGTQRGSGSGEQYF
NA	TRBV19	NA	TRBJ1-1	TGTGCCAGTAGTAGACGCACTGAAGCTTTCTTT	CASSRRTEAFF
TRBD2	TRBV7-2	NA	TRBJ2-5	TGTGCCAGCAGCCCCAAACTAGCGAACCAAGAGACCCAGTACTTC	CASSPKLANQETQYF
TRBD1	TRBV20-1	NA	TRBJ2-7	TGCGCCGTACCACAGGGGTTCTCCTACGAGCAGTACTTC	CAVPQGFSYEQYF
NA	TRBV12-3/TRBV12-4	NA	TRBJ2-3	TGTGCCAGCAGTTTAGCGCTGGGGGTCGATACGCAGTATTTT	CASSLALGVDTQYF